Listed here are 21 T cell receptor beta chains from one sample, sequenced in a study of memory CD4+ T cells and cytomegalovirus serostatus. The sort gate was single viable CD3+CD4+CD8-CD45RO+ cells for memory CD4+ T cells. Sequencing used immunoSEQ multiplex PCR; TCRdb keeps in-frame clones, though not all of them. Altogether some 54,000 clones are present, around 88% being singletons, with the ten largest covering roughly 2%. The material sequenced was memory CD4+ T cells from blood. These receptor sequences come from an adult in good health and CMV-seropositive.

The chain recombines TRBV6-6 with TRBJ2-3; D gene uncertain. Per the germline V gene, CDR1 is MNHNY and CDR2 is SVGAGI (reference sequence). This CDR3 contains 15 residues. V lost 8 bases and J 0 bases, leaving 15 bases between the germline ends. CDR3 coding DNA: TGTGCCAGCGCCGAGACAAGTCCTAGCACAGATACGCAGTATTTT. Its protein is CASAETSPSTDTQYF.

This chain links TRBV7-3 with TRBJ2-2; D gene ambiguous. The CDR3 has 13 residues. V lost 1 base and J 6 bases, leaving 6 bases between the germline ends. Germline V gives CDR1 SGHTA, CDR2 FQGTGA. The CDR3 spells CASSLSVPGELFF. DNA of the CDR3: TGTGCCAGCAGCTTAAGTGTTCCCGGGGAGCTGTTTTTT.

This chain uses TRBV6-5 with TRBJ2-1; 12 nucleotides match TRBD2. This CDR3 has 13 residues. V lost 6 bases, J lost 8 bases, and 2 bases stayed unmatched. The germline V gene encodes CDR1 MNHEY and CDR2 SVGAGI. CDR3 nucleotide sequence: TGTGCCAGCAGAAGACTAGCGGGGGATGAGCAGTTCTTC. Its protein product is CASRRLAGDEQFF.

This chain connects TRBV7-9 to TRBJ2-5; tentatively, D is TRBD2 (6 bases). The CDR3 is 16 amino acids. CDR1 and CDR2 from the germline V gene are SEHNR and FQNEAQ (reference sequence). V dropped 1 base and J dropped 5 bases, with 17 bases sitting between them. CDR3 residues: CASSLVLRRAGETQYF. The CDR3 region has the DNA TGTGCCAGCAGCTTAGTATTGAGGAGGGCCGGTGAGACCCAGTACTTC.

The chain links TRBV28 to TRBJ1-6; 8 bases line up with TRBD1. Germline CDR1 is MDHEN and CDR2 is SYDVKM. The CDR3 length is 13 residues. The trim removed 7 bases at V and 9 bases at J, leaving 5 bases unmatched. CDR3 nucleotides: TGTGCCAGCACAGGGGGCGCGGGTTCACCCCTCCACTTT. Protein sequence: CASTGGAGSPLHF.

This chain joins TRBV5-6 and TRBJ2-5; D might be TRBD1 (6 bases). This CDR3 is 16 amino acids long. V dropped 1 base and J dropped 9 bases, with 22 bases sitting between them. Germline-derived CDR1 and CDR2 are SGHDT and YYEEEE. The CDR3 loop reads CASSLPRTAGGSPQYF. For the CDR3, the DNA is TGTGCCAGCAGCTTGCCCCGGACAGCCGGCGGTTCGCCCCAGTACTTC.

This chain uses TRBV14 with TRBJ2-7; 7 bases are a match to TRBD1. Germline CDR1 SGHDN, CDR2 FVKESK. The CDR3 covers 14 residues. The V and J ends lost 4 bases and 0 bases, in that order; junction bases with no gene match: 3. CDR3 region: CASSPRDSSYEQYF. In DNA, the CDR3 is TGTGCCAGCAGCCCCCGGGACAGCTCCTACGAGCAGTACTTC.

This chain uses TRBV7-3 with TRBJ2-2, with TRBD1 as a possible D gene (5 bases). V dropped 2 bases and J dropped 7 bases, with 8 bases sitting between them. The CDR3 has 13 residues. Germline CDR1 SGHTA, CDR2 FQGTGA. The CDR3 here is CASSLVQDGELFF. CDR3 sequence (DNA): TGTGCCAGCAGCTTAGTACAGGACGGGGAGCTGTTTTTT.

The V call is TRBV9, the J call TRBJ2-1, with TRBD1 as a possible D gene (6 bases). CDR1 is SGDLS and CDR2 is YYNGEE in the germline V gene. V was trimmed by 1 base and J by 2 bases, leaving 10 bases between them. The CDR3 covers 15 residues. The CDR3 loop is CASSVQGLPYNEQFF. CDR3 bases: TGTGCCAGCAGCGTACAGGGGCTCCCCTACAATGAGCAGTTCTTC.

This clone was seen a few times. The J gene is TRBJ2-1, the V gene TRBV6-5; tentative D call: TRBD2 (6 bases). Germline loops: CDR1 MNHEY, CDR2 SVGAGI. The CDR3 length is 14 residues. V gave up 4 bases and J gave up 9 bases, with 16 bases separating them. This chain's CDR3 is CASSWDGVGGEQFF. CDR3 nucleotide sequence: TGTGCCAGCAGTTGGGACGGCGTGGGGGGTGAGCAGTTCTTC.

This clone is a singleton in its sample. The V gene is TRBV5-1, the J gene TRBJ1-3; D uncertain. Trimming cost V 2 bases and J 8 bases, with 14 bases left between them. The CDR3 covers 14 residues. Germline CDR1 SGHRS, CDR2 YFSETQ. The CDR3 region is CASSLARPEDTIYF. CDR3 bases: TGCGCCAGCAGCTTAGCCAGGCCTGAAGACACCATATATTTT.

The rearrangement uses TRBV4-3 and TRBJ2-2; D might be TRBD1 or TRBD2, each matching 5 bases. CDR1 is LGHNA and CDR2 is YSLEER in the germline V gene. V lost 0 bases and J lost 1, with 12 bases in between. The length of the CDR3 is 17 residues. The CDR3 sequence is CASSQERGSVNTGELFF. DNA of the CDR3: TGCGCCAGCAGCCAAGAAAGGGGTAGCGTGAACACCGGGGAGCTGTTTTTT.

The CDR3 DNA sequence: TGTGCCAGCAGTTACCGACTAGCTTTCTTATACGAGCAGTACTTC. Encoded protein: CASSYRLAFLYEQYF. The chain couples TRBV6-6 to TRBJ2-7, with 7 nucleotides matching TRBD2. The CDR3 loop spans 15 amino acids. V lost 2 bases to trimming and J lost 4 bases; unmatched junction nucleotides: 8. Germline CDR1 is MNHNY and CDR2 is SVGAGI (reference sequence).

This chain joins TRBV5-4 and TRBJ1-2, with D perhaps matching TRBD1 (6 bases). V lost 2 bases, J lost 8 bases, and 16 bases lay in between. Germline CDR1 is SGHNT and CDR2 is YYREEE (reference sequence). This CDR3 is built from 14 residues. The chain's CDR3 is CASSLSRGQRGYTF. In DNA, the CDR3 is TGTGCCAGCAGCTTAAGCAGAGGACAGCGAGGCTACACCTTC.

This clone appeared a few times. The chain joins TRBV15 to TRBJ1-4; D not certain. The germline CDR1 and CDR2 sequences are LNHNV and YYDKDF (reference sequence). The CDR3 consists of 15 residues. V was cut by 0 bases and J by 8 bases, with 13 bases left in between. CDR3 residues: CATSRDFGRGEKLFF. DNA of the CDR3: TGTGCCACCAGCAGAGATTTTGGCCGCGGGGAAAAACTGTTTTTT.

V is TRBV6-1 and J is TRBJ1-4; D possibly corresponds to TRBD1 (5 bases). The V and J ends lost 6 bases and 0 bases respectively, with 11 bases between them. The V gene's germline CDR1 is MNHNS and CDR2 SASEGT. The CDR3 sequence is 15 residues long. CDR3 sequence (DNA): TGTGCCAGCAGCCGAACGACAGCAACTAATGAAAAACTGTTTTTT. This encodes CASSRTTATNEKLFF.

This chain links TRBV20-1 with TRBJ2-7, with a weak D call TRBD2 (6 bases). This CDR3 region has 11 residues. From germline, CDR1 is DFQATT and CDR2 SNEGSKA (reference sequence). V lost 3 bases and J lost 3, with 6 bases in between. DNA of the CDR3: TGCAGTGCTAGGGGGGGCTACGAGCAGTACTTC. Translated, it gives CSARGGYEQYF.

DNA of the CDR3: TGTGCCAGCAGTTATTCGACTACCTATTCAACTAATGAAAAACTGTTTTTT. Encoded protein: CASSYSTTYSTNEKLFF. The V call is TRBV6-9, the J call TRBJ1-4; D ambiguous. The germline V gene encodes CDR1 MNHGY and CDR2 SVAAGI. Trimming took 0 bases from V and 0 from J, leaving 11 bases between them. The CDR3 extends over 17 amino acids.

This clone was observed a single time. The chain combines TRBV5-1 with TRBJ2-7; TRBD1 matches at 9 bases. The CDR3 runs 15 residues. Germline trimming cut 5 bases from V and 5 bases from J; bases unmatched to any gene: 11. Germline values: CDR1 SGHRS, CDR2 YFSETQ. CDR3 in DNA: TGCGCCAGCAGGGGGGCCGGGACAGGGTCCAACGAGCAGTACTTC. Encoded protein: CASRGAGTGSNEQYF. Based on the CDR3 plus reference TRBV5-1 and TRBJ2-7, the full variable domain is KAGVTQTPRYLIKTRGQQVTLSCSPISGHRSVSWYQQTPGQGLQFLFEYFSETQRNKGNFPGRFSGRQFSNSRSEMNVSTLELGDSALYLCASRGAGTGSNEQYFGPGTRLTVT.

The rearrangement uses TRBV7-9 and TRBJ2-3, with D perhaps matching TRBD2 (5 bases). Trimming pared 5 bases from V and 5 bases from J, leaving 8 bases between. This CDR3 is built from 12 residues. Per germline, CDR1 SEHNR and CDR2 FQNEAQ (reference sequence). The DNA for the CDR3 is TGTGCCAGCAGCCCCACTAGAGATACGCAGTATTTT. Protein: CASSPTRDTQYF.

The DNA for the CDR3 is TGTGCCAGCAGCGCGTCCGGGACAGGAGAGACCCAGTACTTC. Translated, it gives CASSASGTGETQYF. The chain is built from TRBV7-2 and TRBJ2-5, with TRBD1 matching 8 bases. J lost 4 bases, V lost 5 bases, and 6 bases had no gene match. The CDR3 consists of 14 residues. Germline CDR1 reads SGHTA; CDR2 reads FQGNSA. Full variable domain (missing parts from reference TRBV7-2 and TRBJ2-5): GAGVSQSPSNKVTEKGKDVELRCDPISGHTALYWYRQSLGQGLEFLIYFQGNSAPDKSGLPSDRFSAERTGGSVSTLTIQRTQQEDSAVYLCASSASGTGETQYFGPGTRLLVL.